The clone carrying this TCR beta chain was detected a few times. Its specificity is not known. CDR3 length: 16 amino acids. V was shortened by 2 bases and J by 5 bases, with 15 bases between the two germline ends. The germline CDR1 and CDR2 sequences are MDHEN and SYDVKM. The data originate from a study of T cell clonotyping in hematopoietic cell transplantation. Findings and limits, study-wide: Cells were unsorted, so CD4 and CD8 contributions were not separated.

Some clones are missing from TCRdb's copy, which holds only in-frame ones; the method was immunoSEQ multiplex PCR. The sample lists more than 8,000 clones, 85% to 90% occurring once. The genes are TRBV28 and TRBJ2-2; D possibly uses TRBD1 or TRBD2 (5 bases each). This sequence originates from a male patient aged 60-69 years who had an allogeneic stem cell transplant from a related donor, so the T cells may come from the graft donor. Some clones in this sample may be carry-over from other donors' samples. Sequencing was performed on peripheral blood mononuclear cells, taken at the time of graft-versus-host disease after allogeneic stem cell transplant. The CDR3 sequence: CASSLPHRGRTGELFF. For the CDR3, the DNA is TGTGCCAGCAGTTTACCACACCGGGGACGGACCGGGGAGCTGTTTTTT.